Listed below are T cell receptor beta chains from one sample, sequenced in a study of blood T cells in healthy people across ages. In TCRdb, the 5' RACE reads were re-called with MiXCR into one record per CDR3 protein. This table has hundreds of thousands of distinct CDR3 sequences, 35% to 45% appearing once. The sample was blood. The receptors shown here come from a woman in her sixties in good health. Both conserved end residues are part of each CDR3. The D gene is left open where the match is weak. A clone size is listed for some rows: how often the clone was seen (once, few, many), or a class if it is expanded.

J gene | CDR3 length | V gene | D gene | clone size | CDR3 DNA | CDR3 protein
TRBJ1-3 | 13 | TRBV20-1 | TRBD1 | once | TGCAGTGCCCTGACAGGGTTAGGAAACACCATATATTTT | CSALTGLGNTIYF
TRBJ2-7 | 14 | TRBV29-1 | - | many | TGCAGCGTTGTTATGTGGACGAAAGACTACGAGCAGTACTTC | CSVVMWTKDYEQYF
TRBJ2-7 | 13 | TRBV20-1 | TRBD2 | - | TGCAGTGCCCAACTAGCGGGAGTGCGGGAGCAGTACTTC | CSAQLAGVREQYF
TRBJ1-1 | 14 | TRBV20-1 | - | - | TGCAGTGCTCCCGGGACCCGGATGAACACTGAAGCTTTCTTT | CSAPGTRMNTEAFF
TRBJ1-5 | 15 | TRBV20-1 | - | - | TGCAGTGCTATAGATGAGAGGTGGAGCAATCAGCCCCAGCATTTT | CSAIDERWSNQPQHF
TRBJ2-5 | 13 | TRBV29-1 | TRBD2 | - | TGCAGCGTTGAGACGGGAGGGGAAGAGACCCAGTACTTC | CSVETGGEETQYF
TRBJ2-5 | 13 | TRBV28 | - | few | TGTGCCAGCAGTTTTGTGAATGCTGAGACCCAGTACTTC | CASSFVNAETQYF
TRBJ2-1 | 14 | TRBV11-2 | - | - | TGTGCCAGCAGCACGACAGTCACCTACAATGAGCAGTTCTTC | CASSTTVTYNEQFF
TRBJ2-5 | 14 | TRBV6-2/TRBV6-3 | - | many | TGTGCCAGCATCGAATCGACAGGCCAAGAGACCCAGTACTTC | CASIESTGQETQYF
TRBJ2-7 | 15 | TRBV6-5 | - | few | TGTGCCAGCAGTTACGATGGGCAGAGGTCCTACGAGCAGTACTTC | CASSYDGQRSYEQYF
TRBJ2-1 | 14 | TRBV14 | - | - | TGTGCCAGCAGCCAGAGTTCCCCTTACAATGAGCAGTTCTTC | CASSQSSPYNEQFF
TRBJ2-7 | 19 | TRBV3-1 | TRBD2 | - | TGTGCCAGCAGCCAAGATAGAACTAGCGGGGGGGCCCCCTACAATGAGCAGTACTTC | CASSQDRTSGGAPYNEQYF
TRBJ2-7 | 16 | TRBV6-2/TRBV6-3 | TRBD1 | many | TGTGCCAGCAGGCGGACCCAGGGGGCCTTCTTCTACGAGCAGTACTTC | CASRRTQGAFFYEQYF
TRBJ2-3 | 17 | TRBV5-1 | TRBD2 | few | TGCGCCAGCAGCCACGAAGGGGGGACTAGCAGCACAGATACGCAGTATTTT | CASSHEGGTSSTDTQYF
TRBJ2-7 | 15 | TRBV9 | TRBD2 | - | TGTGCCAGCAGCGTAGCGGGTAGCGGGGCTGGCGAGCAGTACTTC | CASSVAGSGAGEQYF
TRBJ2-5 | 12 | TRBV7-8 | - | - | TGTGCCAGCAGCTCCTGGGGGGTGGGGCAGTACTTC | CASSSWGVGQYF
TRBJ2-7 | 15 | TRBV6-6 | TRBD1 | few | TGTGCCAGCTGCCTACCCGGGACAGCCTTCTACGAGCAGTACTTC | CASCLPGTAFYEQYF
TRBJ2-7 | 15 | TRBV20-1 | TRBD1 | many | TGCAGTGCTAGGGGTCCGGGACAGGGGGTCCACGAGCAGTACTTC | CSARGPGQGVHEQYF
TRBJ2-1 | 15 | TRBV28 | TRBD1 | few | TGTGCCAGCAGTTCGGGACAGGGCCCCTACAATGAGCAGTTCTTC | CASSSGQGPYNEQFF
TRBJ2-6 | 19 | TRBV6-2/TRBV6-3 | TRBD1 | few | TGTGCCAGCCAAACACGTAGGGACAGTGTGCTAACTGGGGCCAACGTCCTGACTTTC | CASQTRRDSVLTGANVLTF